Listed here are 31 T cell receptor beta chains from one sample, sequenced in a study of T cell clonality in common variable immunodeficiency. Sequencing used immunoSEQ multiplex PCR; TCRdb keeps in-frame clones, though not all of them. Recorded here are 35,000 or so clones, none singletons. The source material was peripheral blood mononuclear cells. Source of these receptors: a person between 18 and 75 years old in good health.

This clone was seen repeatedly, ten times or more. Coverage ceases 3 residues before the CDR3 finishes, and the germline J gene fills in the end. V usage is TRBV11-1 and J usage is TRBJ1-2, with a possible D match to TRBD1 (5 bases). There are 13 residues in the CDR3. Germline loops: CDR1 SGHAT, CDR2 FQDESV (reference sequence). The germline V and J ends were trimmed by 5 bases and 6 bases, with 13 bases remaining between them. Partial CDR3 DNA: TGTGCCAGCAGCCCCCGCAGGGTGAATGGC. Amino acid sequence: CASSPRRVNG. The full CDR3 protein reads CASSPRRVNGYTF.

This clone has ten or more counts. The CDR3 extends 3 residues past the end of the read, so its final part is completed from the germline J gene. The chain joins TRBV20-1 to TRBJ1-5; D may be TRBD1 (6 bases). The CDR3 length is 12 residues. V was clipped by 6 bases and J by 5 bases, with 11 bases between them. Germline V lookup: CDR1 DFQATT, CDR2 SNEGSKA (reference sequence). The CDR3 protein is CSAGQPDQPQHF. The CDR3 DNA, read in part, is TGCAGTGCAGGACAGCCGGATCAGCCC.

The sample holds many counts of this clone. CDR3 DNA, as far as it was read: TGCAGTGCTAGCCTACTAGGGCGGACTAGCACAGATACG. Encoded protein: CSASLLGRTSTDT. The whole CDR3 region reads CSASLLGRTSTDTQYF. The chain recombines TRBV20-1 with TRBJ2-3; perhaps TRBD2 as D (5 bases). The read ends 3 residues early relative to the CDR3; the germline J gene fills the gap. CDR1 DFQATT and CDR2 SNEGSKA come from the germline V gene (reference sequence). The CDR3 is 16 amino acids. V lost 3 bases, J lost 0 bases, and 16 bases lay in between.

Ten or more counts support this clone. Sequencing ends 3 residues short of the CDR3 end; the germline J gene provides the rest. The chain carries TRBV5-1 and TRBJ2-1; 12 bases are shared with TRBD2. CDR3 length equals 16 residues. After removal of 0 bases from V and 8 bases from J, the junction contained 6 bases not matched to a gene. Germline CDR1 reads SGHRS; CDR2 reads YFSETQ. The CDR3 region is CASSLDRLAGVDEQFF. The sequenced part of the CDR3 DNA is TGCGCCAGCAGCTTGGACCGACTAGCGGGAGTTGATGAG. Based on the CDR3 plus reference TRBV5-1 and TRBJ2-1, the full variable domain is KAGVTQTPRYLIKTRGQQVTLSCSPISGHRSVSWYQQTPGQGLQFLFEYFSETQRNKGNFPGRFSGRQFSNSRSEMNVSTLELGDSALYLCASSLDRLAGVDEQFFGPGTRLTVL.

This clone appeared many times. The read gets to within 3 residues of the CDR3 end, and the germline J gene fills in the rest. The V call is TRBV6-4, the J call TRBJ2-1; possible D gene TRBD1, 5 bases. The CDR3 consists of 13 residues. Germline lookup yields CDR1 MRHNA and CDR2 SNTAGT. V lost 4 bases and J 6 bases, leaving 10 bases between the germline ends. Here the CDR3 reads CASSGRQGNEQFF. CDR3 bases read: TGTGCCAGCAGTGGTAGGCAGGGCAATGAG.

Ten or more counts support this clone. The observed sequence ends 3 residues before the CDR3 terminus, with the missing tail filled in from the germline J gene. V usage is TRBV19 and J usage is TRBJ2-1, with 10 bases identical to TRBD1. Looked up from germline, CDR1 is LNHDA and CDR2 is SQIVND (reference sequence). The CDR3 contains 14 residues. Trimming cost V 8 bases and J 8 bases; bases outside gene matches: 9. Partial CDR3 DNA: TGTGCCAGTCGAGTGAAGACAGGGGGCGATGAG. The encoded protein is CASRVKTGGDE. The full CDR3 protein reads CASRVKTGGDEQFF.

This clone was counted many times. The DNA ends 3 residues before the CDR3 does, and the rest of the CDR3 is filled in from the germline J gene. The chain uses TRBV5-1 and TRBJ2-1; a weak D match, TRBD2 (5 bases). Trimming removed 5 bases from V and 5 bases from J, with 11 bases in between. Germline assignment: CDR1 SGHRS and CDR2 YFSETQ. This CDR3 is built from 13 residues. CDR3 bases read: TGCGCCAGCAGGGAGAGGGTTAACAATGAG. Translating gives CASRERVNNE. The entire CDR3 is CASRERVNNEQFF.

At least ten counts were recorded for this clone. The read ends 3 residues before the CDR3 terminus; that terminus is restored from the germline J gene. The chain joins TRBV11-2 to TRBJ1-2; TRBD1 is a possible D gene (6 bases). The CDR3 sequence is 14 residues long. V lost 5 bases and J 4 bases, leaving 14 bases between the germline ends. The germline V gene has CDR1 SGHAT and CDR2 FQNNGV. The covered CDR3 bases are TGTGCCAGCAGCCACCAGGGGAGCGGCTATGGC. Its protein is CASSHQGSGYG. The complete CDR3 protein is CASSHQGSGYGYTF.

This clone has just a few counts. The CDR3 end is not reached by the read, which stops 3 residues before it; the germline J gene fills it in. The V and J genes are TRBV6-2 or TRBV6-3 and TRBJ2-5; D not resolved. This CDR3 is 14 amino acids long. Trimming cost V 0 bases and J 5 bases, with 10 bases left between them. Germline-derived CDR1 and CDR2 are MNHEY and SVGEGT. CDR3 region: CASSYSVGAETQYF. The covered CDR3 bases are TGTGCCAGCAGTTACTCGGTGGGCGCGGAGACC.

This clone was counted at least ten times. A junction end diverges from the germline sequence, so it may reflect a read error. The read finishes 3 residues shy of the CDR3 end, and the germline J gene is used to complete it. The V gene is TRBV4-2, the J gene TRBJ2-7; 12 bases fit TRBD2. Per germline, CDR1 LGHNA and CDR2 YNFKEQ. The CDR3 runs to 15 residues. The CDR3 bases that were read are TGCGCCAGCAGCCAGAGGACTAGCGGGACGGGCGAG. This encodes CASSQRTSGTGE. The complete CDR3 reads CASSQRTSGTGEQYF.

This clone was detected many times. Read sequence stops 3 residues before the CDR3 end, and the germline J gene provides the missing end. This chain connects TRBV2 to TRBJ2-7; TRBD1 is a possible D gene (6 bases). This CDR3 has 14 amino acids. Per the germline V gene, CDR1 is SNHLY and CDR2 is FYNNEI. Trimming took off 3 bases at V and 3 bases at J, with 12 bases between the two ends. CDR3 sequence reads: CASSDSTGFYEQYF. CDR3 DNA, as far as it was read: TGTGCCAGCAGTGATTCCACAGGGTTCTACGAG.

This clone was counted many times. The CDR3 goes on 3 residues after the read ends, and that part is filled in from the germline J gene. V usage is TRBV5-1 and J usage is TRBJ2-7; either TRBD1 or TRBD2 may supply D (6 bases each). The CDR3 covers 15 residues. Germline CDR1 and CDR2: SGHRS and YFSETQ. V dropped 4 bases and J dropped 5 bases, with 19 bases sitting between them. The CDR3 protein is CASSGGGSGVDEQYF. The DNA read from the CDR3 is TGCGCCAGCAGCGGAGGGGGATCGGGCGTTGACGAG.

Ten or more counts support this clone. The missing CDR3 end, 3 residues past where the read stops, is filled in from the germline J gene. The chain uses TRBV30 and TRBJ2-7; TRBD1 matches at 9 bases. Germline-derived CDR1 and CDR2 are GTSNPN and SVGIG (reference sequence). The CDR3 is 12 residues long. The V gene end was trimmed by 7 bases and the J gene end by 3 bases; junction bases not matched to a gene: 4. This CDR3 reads CAYSGQGYEQYF. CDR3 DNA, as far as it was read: TGTGCCTACTCGGGACAGGGCTACGAG.

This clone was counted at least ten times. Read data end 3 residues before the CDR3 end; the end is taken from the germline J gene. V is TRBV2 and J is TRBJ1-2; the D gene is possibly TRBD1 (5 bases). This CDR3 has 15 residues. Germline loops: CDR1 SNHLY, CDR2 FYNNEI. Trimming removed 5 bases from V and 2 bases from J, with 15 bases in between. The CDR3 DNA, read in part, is TGTGCCAGCAGTTGGACAAAACAAACAAACTATGGC. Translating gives CASSWTKQTNYG. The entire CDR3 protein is CASSWTKQTNYGYTF. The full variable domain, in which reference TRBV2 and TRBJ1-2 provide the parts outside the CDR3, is EPEVTQTPSHQVTQMGQEVILRCVPISNHLYFYWYRQILGQKVEFLVSFYNNEISEKSEIFDDQFSVERPDGSNFTLKIRSTKLEDSAMYFCASSWTKQTNYGYTFGSGTRLTVV.

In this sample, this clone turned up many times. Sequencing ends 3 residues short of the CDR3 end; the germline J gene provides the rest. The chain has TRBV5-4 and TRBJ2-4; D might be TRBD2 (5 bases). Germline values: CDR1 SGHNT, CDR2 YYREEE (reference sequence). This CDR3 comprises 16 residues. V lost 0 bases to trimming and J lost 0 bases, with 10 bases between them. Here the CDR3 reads CASSLDGVLAKNIQYF. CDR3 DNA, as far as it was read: TGTGCCAGCAGCTTGGACGGGGTGCTAGCCAAAAACATT.

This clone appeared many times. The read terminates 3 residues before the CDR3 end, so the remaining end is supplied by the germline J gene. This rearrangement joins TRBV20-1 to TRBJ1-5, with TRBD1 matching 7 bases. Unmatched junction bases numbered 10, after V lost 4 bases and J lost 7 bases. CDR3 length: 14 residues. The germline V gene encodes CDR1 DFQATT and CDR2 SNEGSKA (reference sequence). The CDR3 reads CSAKDRVGKQPQHF. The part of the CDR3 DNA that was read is TGCAGTGCTAAAGACAGGGTTGGTAAACAGCCC.

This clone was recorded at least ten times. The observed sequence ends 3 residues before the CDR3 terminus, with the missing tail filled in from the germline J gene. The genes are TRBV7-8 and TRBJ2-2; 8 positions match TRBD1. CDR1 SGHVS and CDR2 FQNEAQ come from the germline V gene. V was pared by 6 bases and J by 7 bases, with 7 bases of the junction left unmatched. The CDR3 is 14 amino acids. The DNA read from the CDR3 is TGTGCCAGCAGTCCGGACAGGGCCAACGGGGAG. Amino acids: CASSPDRANGE. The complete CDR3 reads CASSPDRANGELFF.

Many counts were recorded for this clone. The CDR3 spells CAISEGQGSYEQYF. The part of the CDR3 DNA that was read is TGTGCCATCAGTGAGGGACAGGGCTCCTACGAG. This rearrangement joins TRBV10-3 to TRBJ2-7, with 8 bases identical to TRBD1. The read comes to an end 3 residues before the CDR3 does, leaving the germline J gene to fill in the end. Trimming took 2 bases from V and 0 from J; bases not matched to a gene: 0. Germline loops: CDR1 ENHRY, CDR2 SYGVKD. The CDR3 is 14 amino acids.

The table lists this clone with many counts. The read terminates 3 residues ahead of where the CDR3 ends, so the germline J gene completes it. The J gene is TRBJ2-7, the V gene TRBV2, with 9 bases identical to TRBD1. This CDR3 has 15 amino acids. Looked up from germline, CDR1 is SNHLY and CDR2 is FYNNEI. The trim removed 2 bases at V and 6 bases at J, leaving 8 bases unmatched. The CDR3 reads CASSEHRDRVLEQYF. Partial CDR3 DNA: TGTGCCAGCAGTGAACACCGGGACAGGGTTCTCGAG.

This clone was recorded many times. CDR3 bases read: TGTGCCAGCAGTGATAGCGGGGGGGCCACAGATACG. It specifies CASSDSGGATDT. The complete CDR3 reads CASSDSGGATDTQYF. V is TRBV6-4 and J is TRBJ2-3; 11 bases align to TRBD2. The CDR3 end lies 3 residues beyond the end of the read and is filled in from the germline J gene. Germline V gene sequence: CDR1 MRHNA, CDR2 SNTAGT. V dropped 3 bases and J dropped 2; count of bases not matched to a gene: 1. The CDR3 length is 15 residues.

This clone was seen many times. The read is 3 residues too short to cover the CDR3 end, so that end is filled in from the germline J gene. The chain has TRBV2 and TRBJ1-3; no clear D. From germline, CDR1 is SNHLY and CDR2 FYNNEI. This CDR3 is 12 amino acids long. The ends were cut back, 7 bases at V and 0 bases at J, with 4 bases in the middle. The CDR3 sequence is CASTSSGNTIYF. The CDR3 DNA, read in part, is TGTGCCAGCACCTCCTCTGGAAACACC.

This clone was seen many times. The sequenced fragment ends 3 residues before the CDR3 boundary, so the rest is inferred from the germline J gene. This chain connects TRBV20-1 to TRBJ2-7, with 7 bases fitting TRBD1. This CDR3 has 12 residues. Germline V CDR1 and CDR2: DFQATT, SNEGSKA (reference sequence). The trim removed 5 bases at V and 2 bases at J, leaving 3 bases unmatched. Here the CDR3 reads CSAHDRAYEQYF. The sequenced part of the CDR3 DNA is TGCAGTGCTCACGACAGGGCCTACGAG.

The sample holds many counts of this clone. CDR3 amino acids: CASSAHAQRARSTDTQYF. CDR3 bases read: TGTGCCAGCAGCGCACACGCCCAGCGGGCCCGTAGCACAGATACG. The V call is TRBV9, the J call TRBJ2-3; D may be TRBD2 (6 bases). The missing CDR3 end, 3 residues past where the read stops, is filled in from the germline J gene. V dropped 3 bases and J dropped 0 bases, with 20 bases sitting between them. Germline-derived CDR1 and CDR2 are SGDLS and YYNGEE. CDR3 length: 18 residues. The variable domain in full, with the rest retrieved from reference TRBV9 and TRBJ2-3, is DSGVTQTPKHLITATGQRVTLRCSPRSGDLSVYWYQQSLDQGLQFLIQYYNGEERAKGNILERFSAQQFPDLHSELNLSSLELGDSALYFCASSAHAQRARSTDTQYFGPGTRLTVL.

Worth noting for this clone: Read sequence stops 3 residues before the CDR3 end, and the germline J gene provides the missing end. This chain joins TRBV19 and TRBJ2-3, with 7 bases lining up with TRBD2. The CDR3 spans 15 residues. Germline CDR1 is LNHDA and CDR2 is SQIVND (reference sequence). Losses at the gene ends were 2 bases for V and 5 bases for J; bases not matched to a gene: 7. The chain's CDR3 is CASSIRRGRGDTQYF. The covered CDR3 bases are TGTGCCAGTAGTATACGGCGCGGGAGAGGAGATACG.

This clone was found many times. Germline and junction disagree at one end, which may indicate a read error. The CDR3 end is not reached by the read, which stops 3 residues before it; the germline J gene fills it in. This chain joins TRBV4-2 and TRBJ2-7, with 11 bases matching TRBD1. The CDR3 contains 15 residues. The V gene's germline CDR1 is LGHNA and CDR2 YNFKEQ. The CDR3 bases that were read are TGCGCCAGCAGCCAATTGGACAGGGGGCCCTACGAG. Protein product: CASSQLDRGPYE. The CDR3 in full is CASSQLDRGPYEQYF.

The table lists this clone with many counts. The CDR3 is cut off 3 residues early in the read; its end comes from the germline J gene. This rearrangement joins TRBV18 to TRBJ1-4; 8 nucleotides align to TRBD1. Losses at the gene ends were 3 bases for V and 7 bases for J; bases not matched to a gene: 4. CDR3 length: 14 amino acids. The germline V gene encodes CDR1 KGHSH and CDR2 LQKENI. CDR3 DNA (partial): TGTGCCAGCTCACCCTTCGACAGGGGTGAAAAA. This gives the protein CASSPFDRGEK. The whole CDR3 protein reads CASSPFDRGEKLFF.

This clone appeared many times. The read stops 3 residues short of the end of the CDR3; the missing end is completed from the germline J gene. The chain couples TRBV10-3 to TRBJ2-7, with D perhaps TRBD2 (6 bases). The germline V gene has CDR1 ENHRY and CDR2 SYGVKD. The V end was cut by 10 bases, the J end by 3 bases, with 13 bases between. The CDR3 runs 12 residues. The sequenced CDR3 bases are TGTGCCACCGAAGATAGCGGCTACGAG. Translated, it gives CATEDSGYE. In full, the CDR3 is CATEDSGYEQYF.

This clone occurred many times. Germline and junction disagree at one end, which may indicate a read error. Incomplete CDR3 DNA: TGCGCCAGCAGCCAAGACACGCAGGGAATTTCACCC. Protein sequence: CASSQDTQGISP. The CDR3 in its entirety is CASSQDTQGISPLHF. V gene TRBV4-2 combines with J gene TRBJ1-6, with D maybe TRBD1 (5 bases). The read ends 3 residues early relative to the CDR3; the germline J gene fills the gap. This CDR3 comprises 15 residues. CDR1 and CDR2 from the germline V gene are LGHNA and YNFKEQ.

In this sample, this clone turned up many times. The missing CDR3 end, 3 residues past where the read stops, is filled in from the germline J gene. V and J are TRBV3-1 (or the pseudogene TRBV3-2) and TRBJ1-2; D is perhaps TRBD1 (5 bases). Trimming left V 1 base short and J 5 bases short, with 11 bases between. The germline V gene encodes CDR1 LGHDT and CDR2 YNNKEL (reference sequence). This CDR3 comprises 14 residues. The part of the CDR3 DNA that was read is TGTGCCAGCAGCCAAGGCACAGGTGTTTATGGC. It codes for CASSQGTGVYG. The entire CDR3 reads CASSQGTGVYGYTF.

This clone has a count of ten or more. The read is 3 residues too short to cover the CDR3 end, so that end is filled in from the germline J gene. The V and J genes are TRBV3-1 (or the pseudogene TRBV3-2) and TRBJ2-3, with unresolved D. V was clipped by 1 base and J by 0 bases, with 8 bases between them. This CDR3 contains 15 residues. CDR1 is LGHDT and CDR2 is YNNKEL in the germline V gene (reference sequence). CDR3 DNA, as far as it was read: TGTGCCAGCAGCCAAGGAGGTCCTAGCACAGATACG. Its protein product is CASSQGGPSTDT. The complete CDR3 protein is CASSQGGPSTDTQYF.

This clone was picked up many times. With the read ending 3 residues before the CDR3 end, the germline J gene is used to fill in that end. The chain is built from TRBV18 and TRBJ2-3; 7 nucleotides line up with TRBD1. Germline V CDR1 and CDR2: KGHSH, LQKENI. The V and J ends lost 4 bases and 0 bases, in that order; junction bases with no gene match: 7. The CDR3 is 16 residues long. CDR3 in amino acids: CASSLGTETSTDTQYF. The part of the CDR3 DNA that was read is TGTGCCAGCTCACTCGGGACAGAGACTAGCACAGATACG. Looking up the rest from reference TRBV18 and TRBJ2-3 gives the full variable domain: NAGVMQNPRHLVRRRGQEARLRCSPMKGHSHVYWYRQLPEEGLKFMVYLQKENIIDESGMPKERFSAEFPKEGPSILRIQQVVRGDSAAYFCASSLGTETSTDTQYFGPGTRLTVL.